This TCR beta chain was identified in a study of blood T cell repertoires in COVID-19. Study details: Italy, Spain and the United States were the sources of the convalescent and acute COVID-19 samples. T cells, B-cell-depleted T cells, or PBMCs supplied cDNA or gDNA.

V was cut by 7 bases and J by 6 bases, with 9 bases left in between. Germline V gene lookup returns CDR1 MNHEY and CDR2 SVGAGI. The CDR3 runs 11 residues. In the original processing: Amplification from reference gene primers served as the basis for estimated nucleated cell counts. Profiled with immunoSEQ multiplex PCR; TCRdb holds only in-frame clones, not every one. V, J and clone size reflect that table, while D and trimming were determined from the DNA. The table has about 400,000 clones, roughly 90% seen once. The chain joins TRBV6-5 to TRBJ1-1; D remains ambiguous. The specimen sequenced was PBMCs or T cells enriched from blood (not recorded which). This receptor was identified in a young woman who had recovered from COVID-19. The chain's CDR3 is CASTPVAEAFF. CDR3 in DNA: TGTGCCAGCACCCCGGTCGCTGAAGCTTTCTTT.